These 9 T cell receptor beta chains came from one sample sequenced in a study of blood T cell repertoires in COVID-19 (dated by TCRdb to between 2020 and 2021). Receptor libraries were prepared by the immunoSEQ multiplex PCR assay. What TCRdb holds here is the immuneACCESS table cut down to in-frame rearrangements. Part of the clones is not present; checked against another copy, under half of the missing clones reflect an unresolved V gene, and the others are unexplained. Across this sample there are some 100,000 clones, with 85% to 90% seen only once. The ten largest account for roughly 13% of the sample. The sequencing input was peripheral blood. The source of these receptors is a human donor in a cohort sampled during active COVID-19.

The sample holds one count of this clone. V usage is TRBV30 and J usage is TRBJ2-1; TRBD2 is a possible D gene (6 bases). Germline-derived CDR1 and CDR2 are GTSNPN and SVGIG (reference sequence). The CDR3 extends over 13 amino acids. Between the trimmed V and J ends, which lost 4 bases and 4 bases, there was a span of 11 bases. In DNA, the CDR3 is TGTGCCTGGAAGAGCGGGCAATACAATGAGCAGTTCTTC. As protein: CAWKSGQYNEQFF.

This chain connects TRBV6-5 to TRBJ1-1; TRBD1 might be the D (6 bases). Trimming pared 5 bases from V and 2 bases from J, leaving 9 bases between. CDR1 and CDR2 from the germline V gene are MNHEY and SVGAGI. CDR3 length: 13 amino acids. The chain's CDR3 is CASSPGHNTEAFF. CDR3 nucleotides: TGTGCCAGCAGTCCGGGACATAACACTGAAGCTTTCTTT.

The chain uses TRBV5-6 and TRBJ1-4; D might be TRBD1 (5 bases). Germline V gene sequence: CDR1 SGHDT, CDR2 YYEEEE. The CDR3 has 14 residues. The V and J ends lost 4 bases and 8 bases respectively, with 15 bases between them. Written as DNA, the CDR3 is TGTGCCAGCAGCGGGGACCCGACTAGGGAAAAACTGTTTTTT. As protein: CASSGDPTREKLFF. The full variable domain, in which reference TRBV5-6 and TRBJ1-4 provide the parts outside the CDR3, is DAGVTQSPTHLIKTRGQQVTLRCSPKSGHDTVSWYQQALGQGPQFIFQYYEEEERQRGNFPDRFSGHQFPNYSSELNVNALLLGDSALYLCASSGDPTREKLFFGSGTQLSVL.

V gene TRBV28 combines with J gene TRBJ1-5; 9 bases line up with TRBD1. Germline assignment: CDR1 MDHEN and CDR2 SYDVKM. The length of the CDR3 is 13 residues. Germline trimming cut 8 bases from V and 4 bases from J; bases unmatched to any gene: 3. CDR3 in DNA: TGTGCCAGCGGGACAGGGCTGAATCAGCCCCAGCATTTT. It codes for CASGTGLNQPQHF.

The J gene is TRBJ1-2, the V gene TRBV6-5; D gene uncertain. Germline V gene data show CDR1 as MNHEY and CDR2 as SVGAGI. With 5 bases removed from V and 8 bases from J, the gap between germline ends came to 9 bases. This CDR3 is 11 amino acids long. The chain's CDR3 is CASSTAYGYTF. CDR3 in DNA: TGTGCCAGCAGTACAGCATACGGCTACACCTTC.

The chain employs TRBV30 and TRBJ1-4; 7 bases align to TRBD1. Per germline, CDR1 GTSNPN and CDR2 SVGIG (reference sequence). With V trimmed by 3 bases and J by 7 bases, 5 bases remained unmatched. The CDR3 is 13 amino acids. CDR3 sequence: CAWSGQGGEKLFF. CDR3 coding DNA: TGTGCCTGGAGCGGGCAGGGGGGTGAAAAACTGTTTTTT.

The chain's CDR3 is CASSPPAAIGYTF. The CDR3 region has the DNA TGTGCCAGCAGTCCCCCGGCGGCAATAGGCTACACCTTC. The chain employs TRBV2 and TRBJ1-2, with no clear D. Germline V CDR1 and CDR2: SNHLY, FYNNEI. Trimming removed 5 bases at V and 8 bases at J, with 15 bases between. CDR3 length: 13 residues.

This clone has a single count. This chain links TRBV5-6 with TRBJ1-3; 7 bases fit TRBD1. The J segment lost 4 bases and the V segment lost 0 bases, leaving 4 bases of the junction unmatched. The CDR3 has 15 amino acids. Germline assignment: CDR1 SGHDT and CDR2 YYEEEE. The CDR3 DNA reads TGTGCCAGCAGCTTGGCGACAGGGAGGGGAAACACCATATATTTT. Translated: CASSLATGRGNTIYF.

The chain links TRBV10-3 to TRBJ1-2; D might be TRBD1 (6 bases). CDR3 length: 14 amino acids. Trimming removed 4 bases from V and 4 bases from J, with 13 bases in between. Germline V gene data show CDR1 as ENHRY and CDR2 as SYGVKD. CDR3 DNA sequence: TGTGCCATCAGTGGCGATGGACAGACCTATGGCTACACCTTC. It yields the protein CAISGDGQTYGYTF.